Shown below are 2 T cell receptor beta chains from a single sample sequenced in a study of T cells in Graves' hyperthyroidism and ophthalmopathy. Researchers amplified the TCR beta CDR3 regions from RNA transcripts. RT-PCR in the first round (using the HTBI primer set) targeted the TCR CDR3. TCRdb recomputed calls from the multiplex PCR reads with MiXCR, one row per CDR3 protein. The top ten hold less than 25% of the sample, which has fewer than 500,000 distinct CDR3 sequences, about 14% seen once. Sequencing input: blood. These receptors all stem from a man aged 25 to 40 with Graves' hyperthyroidism that later progressed to Graves' ophthalmopathy.

In its sample, this clonotype was seen many times. The CDR3 region has the DNA TGTGCCACCACTGCCGGTGACCGGGACAGGTTATATTACGAGCAGTACTTC. Encoded protein: CATTAGDRDRLYYEQYF. The chain recombines TRBV24-1 with TRBJ2-7; TRBD1 agrees at 8 bases. CDR1 is KGHDR and CDR2 is SFDVKD in the germline V gene. Trimming removed 8 bases from V and 4 bases from J; junction bases left unmatched: 18. The CDR3 contains 17 residues.

This clonotype was counted ten times or more. This chain uses TRBV6-1 with TRBJ2-5; the D gene is possibly TRBD2 (6 bases). Germline values: CDR1 MNHNS, CDR2 SASEGT. This CDR3 has 12 residues. Trimming removed 8 bases at V and 5 bases at J, with 12 bases between. CDR3 in amino acids: CASFGGEETQYF. CDR3 bases: TGTGCCAGCTTCGGGGGTGAGGAGACCCAGTACTTC.